This T cell receptor (beta chain) was profiled in a study of vaccination and CD4 T cells after COVID-19. As regards this clonotype: Its antigen is unknown.

Cultured CD4+ T-cell DNA underwent Oncomine TCR Beta short-read sequencing. After culture, CD4+ T cells served as the source for genomic DNA extraction. TCRdb itself ran the PCR reads through MiXCR, one entry per CDR3 protein. The sample has just over 20,000 distinct CDR3 sequences; 60% to 75% are singletons. This CDR3 is 13 amino acids long. V shed 3 bases and J shed 7 bases, with 13 bases lying between them. The treatment is: roughly ten-day PBMC culture with coronavirus spike peptide pools or control peptides (ViraFEST assay). The authors cultured 1.5 million to 2 million PBMCs per well with about 10 IU/ml IL-2 and about 9.4 ug/ml peptide pools.

The material sequenced was CD4+ T cells from blood, cultured in vitro. This chain joins TRBV12-3 or TRBV12-4 and TRBJ2-7, with D maybe TRBD2 (5 bases). The source of this sequence is a human donor who had recovered from COVID-19. The CDR3 region is CASSLGSIVEQYF. The DNA for the CDR3 is TGTGCCAGCAGTTTGGGGAGTATAGTTGAGCAGTACTTC.